Here is one TCR beta chain with its context. The CDR3 length is 17 residues. The V and J ends lost 2 bases and 4 bases, in that order; junction bases with no gene match: 12. The V gene's germline CDR1 is ENHRY and CDR2 SYGVKD. The sample belongs to a study of CD8 T cells in Susac syndrome. Random hexamers primed reverse transcription of about 0.45 to 1 ug RNA. Each CDR3 protein gets one entry after TCRdb re-called the immunoSEQ multiplex PCR reads with MiXCR. The sample shows 250,000 to 300,000 distinct CDR3 sequences, 75% to 90% of them seen only once. Sequences were obtained from CD8+ T cells from PBMCs. J is TRBJ2-3 and V is TRBV10-3; 7 bases line up with TRBD2. The source of this sequence is a human donor with multiple sclerosis. The CDR3: CAISEVGLGVWADTQYF. For the CDR3, the DNA is TGTGCCATCAGTGAGGTCGGACTAGGTGTGTGGGCAGATACGCAGTATTTT.